The clone carrying this TCR beta chain was recorded only once. As yet, its antigen is unknown. This record belongs to a study of shared clonotypes between healthy human individuals. Study information: Aged 18 to 49, the donors were a couple of women and three men.

CD4+ cells yielded CD45RA+ naive and CD45RA-negative memory subsets. The germline gives CDR1 MNHNS, CDR2 SASEGT. The CDR3 runs 13 residues. V was clipped by 5 bases and J by 8 bases, with 13 bases between them. The authors loaded 150 to 250 ng DNA, roughly 33,000 T cell genomes, into sorted-subset replicate PCRs. The table came from immunoSEQ multiplex PCR; TCRdb's copy has only in-frame clones and leaves some out. The data contain approximately 620,000 clones, around 97% of them singletons. Regarding the study as a whole: Sorted-subset sequencing was shown by rarefaction to be incomplete despite large depth.

Material: naive CD4+ T cells sorted from blood. Sample subset: CD45RA+ positively selected. The TCR originated in a woman in her thirties in good health. The chain joins TRBV6-1 to TRBJ2-4; TRBD1 might be the D (5 bases). In DNA, the CDR3 is TGTGCCAGCAGTTCCAGGGCTTTTGACATTCAGTACTTC. This gives the protein CASSSRAFDIQYF.